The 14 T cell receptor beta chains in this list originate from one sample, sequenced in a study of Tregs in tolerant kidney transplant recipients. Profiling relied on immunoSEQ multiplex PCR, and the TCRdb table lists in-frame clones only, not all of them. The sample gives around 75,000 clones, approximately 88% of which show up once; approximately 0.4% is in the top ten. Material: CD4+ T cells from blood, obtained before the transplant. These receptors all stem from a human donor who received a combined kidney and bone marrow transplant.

CDR3 amino acids: CASSLGRATYNEQFF. Written as DNA, the CDR3 is TGTGCCAGCAGTCTCGGGCGGGCCACCTACAATGAGCAGTTCTTC. The chain employs TRBV6-1 and TRBJ2-1; D perhaps matches TRBD2 (5 bases). This CDR3 contains 15 residues. V lost 5 bases and J 2 bases, leaving 13 bases between the germline ends. Germline V gene lookup returns CDR1 MNHNS and CDR2 SASEGT.

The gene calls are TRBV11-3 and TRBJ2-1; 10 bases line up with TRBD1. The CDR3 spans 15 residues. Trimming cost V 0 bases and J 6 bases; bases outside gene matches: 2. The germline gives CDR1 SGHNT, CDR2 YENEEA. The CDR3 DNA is TGTGCCAGCAGCTTAGAAGGGGACAGGGGCAATGAGCAGTTCTTC. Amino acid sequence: CASSLEGDRGNEQFF.

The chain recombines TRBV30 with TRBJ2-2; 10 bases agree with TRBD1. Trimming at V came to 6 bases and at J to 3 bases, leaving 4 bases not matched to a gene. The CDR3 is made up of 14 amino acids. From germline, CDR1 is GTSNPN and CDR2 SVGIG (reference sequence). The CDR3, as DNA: TGTGCCTGTCGGGGACAGGGGTACACCGGGGAGCTGTTTTTT. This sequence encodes CACRGQGYTGELFF.

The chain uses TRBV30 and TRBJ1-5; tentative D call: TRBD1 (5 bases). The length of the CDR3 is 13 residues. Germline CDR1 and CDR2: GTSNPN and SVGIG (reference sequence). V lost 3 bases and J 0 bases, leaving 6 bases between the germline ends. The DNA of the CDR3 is TGTGCCTGGAGCCAGGGTAGCAATCAGCCCCAGCATTTT. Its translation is CAWSQGSNQPQHF.

The CDR3: CASSPMTSPGYNEQFF. CDR3 coding DNA: TGCGCCAGCAGCCCCATGACTAGCCCGGGCTACAATGAGCAGTTCTTC. This chain uses TRBV5-1 with TRBJ2-1, with TRBD2 identical over 7 bases. Per germline, CDR1 SGHRS and CDR2 YFSETQ. The CDR3 is 16 amino acids. The J segment lost 3 bases and the V segment lost 4 bases, leaving 10 bases of the junction unmatched.

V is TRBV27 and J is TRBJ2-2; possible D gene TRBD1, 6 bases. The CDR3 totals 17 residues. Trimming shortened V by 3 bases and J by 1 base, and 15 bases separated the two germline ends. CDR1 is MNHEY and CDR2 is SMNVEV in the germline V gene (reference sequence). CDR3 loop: CASSLSGHFMNTGELFF. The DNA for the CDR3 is TGTGCCAGCAGTTTGTCGGGACACTTTATGAACACCGGGGAGCTGTTTTTT.

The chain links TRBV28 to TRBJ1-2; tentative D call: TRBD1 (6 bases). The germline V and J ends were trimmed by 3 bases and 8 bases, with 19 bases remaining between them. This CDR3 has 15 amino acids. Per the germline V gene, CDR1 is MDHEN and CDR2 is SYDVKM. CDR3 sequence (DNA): TGTGCCAGCAGTTTTGGGGGGGGCCGAAGTGGGGGCTACACCTTC. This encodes CASSFGGGRSGGYTF.

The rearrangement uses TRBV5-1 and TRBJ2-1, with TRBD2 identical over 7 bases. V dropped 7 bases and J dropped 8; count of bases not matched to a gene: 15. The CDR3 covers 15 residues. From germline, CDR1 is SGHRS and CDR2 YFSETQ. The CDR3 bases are TGCGCCAGCTCTCCGATTAGAAGCGGGACCCATGAGCAGTTCTTC. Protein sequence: CASSPIRSGTHEQFF.

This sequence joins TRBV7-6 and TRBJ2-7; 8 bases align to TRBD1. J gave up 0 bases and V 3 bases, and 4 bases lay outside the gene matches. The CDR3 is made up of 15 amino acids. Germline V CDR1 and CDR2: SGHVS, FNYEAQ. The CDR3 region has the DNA TGTGCCAGCAGCTTCGGGACAGGCTACTCCTACGAGCAGTACTTC. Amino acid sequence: CASSFGTGYSYEQYF.

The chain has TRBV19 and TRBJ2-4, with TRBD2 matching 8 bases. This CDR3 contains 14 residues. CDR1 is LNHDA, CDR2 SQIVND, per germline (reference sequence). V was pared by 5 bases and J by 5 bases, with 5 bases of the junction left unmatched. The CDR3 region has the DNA TGTGCCAGTAGTTTACTAGCGGAGCAAAACATTCAGTACTTC. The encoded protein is CASSLLAEQNIQYF.

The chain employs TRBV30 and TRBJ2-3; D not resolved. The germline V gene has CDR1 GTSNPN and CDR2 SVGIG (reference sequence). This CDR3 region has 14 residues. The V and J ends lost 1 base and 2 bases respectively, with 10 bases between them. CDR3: CAWSGRLYTDTQYF. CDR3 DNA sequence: TGTGCCTGGAGTGGTCGGTTATACACAGATACGCAGTATTTT.

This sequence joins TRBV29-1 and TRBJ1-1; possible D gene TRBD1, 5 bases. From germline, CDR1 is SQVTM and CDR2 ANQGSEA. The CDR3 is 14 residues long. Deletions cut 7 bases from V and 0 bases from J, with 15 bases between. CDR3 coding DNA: TGCAGCGGGTTTGACAGTCCTATGAACACTGAAGCTTTCTTT. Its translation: CSGFDSPMNTEAFF. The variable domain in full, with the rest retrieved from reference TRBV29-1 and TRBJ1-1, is SAVISQKPSRDICQRGTSLTIQCQVDSQVTMMFWYRQQPGQSLTLIATANQGSEATYESGFVIDKFPISRPNLTFSTLTVSNMSPEDSSIYLCSGFDSPMNTEAFFGQGTRLTVV.

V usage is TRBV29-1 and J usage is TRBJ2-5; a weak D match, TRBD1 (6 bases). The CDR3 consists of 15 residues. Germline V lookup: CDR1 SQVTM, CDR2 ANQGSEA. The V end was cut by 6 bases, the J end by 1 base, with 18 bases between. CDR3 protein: CSVRGYTLFQETQYF. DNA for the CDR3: TGCAGCGTGAGGGGGTATACCCTATTCCAAGAGACCCAGTACTTC.

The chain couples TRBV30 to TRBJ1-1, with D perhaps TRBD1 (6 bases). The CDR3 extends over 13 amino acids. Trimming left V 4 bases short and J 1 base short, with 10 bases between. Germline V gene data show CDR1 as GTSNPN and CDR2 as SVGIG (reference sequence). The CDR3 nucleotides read TGTGCCTGGAAACGACAGGCGAACACTGAAGCTTTCTTT. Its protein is CAWKRQANTEAFF.